The entry below describes one TCR beta chain. This specimen belongs to a study of T-cell reconstitution after alpha-beta-depleted transplantation in children. Researchers prepared the TCRbeta library using unique molecular identifiers, the study reports. TCRdb processed the PCR reads anew with MiXCR; each CDR3 protein has one entry. This repertoire shows hundreds of thousands of distinct CDR3 sequences, over 10% found once; its top ten account for 2% to 2.5%. This CDR3 has 13 residues. Trimming shortened V by 4 bases and J by 0 bases, and 10 bases separated the two germline ends. CDR1 and CDR2 (germline): SQVTM, ANQGSEA.

This clonotype was obtained from a male patient under 18 who had a stem cell transplant for acute myeloid leukemia, so the T cells may come from the graft donor. The material sequenced was PBMCs, mostly from graft donor cells, taken 360 days after TCRalphabeta/CD19-depleted stem cell transplant. The chain has TRBV29-1 and TRBJ2-7, with D possibly TRBD2 on 6 matching bases. CDR3 sequence reads: CSVVEGHSYEQYF. The CDR3 coding sequence is TGCAGCGTTGTGGAGGGTCACTCCTACGAGCAGTACTTC.